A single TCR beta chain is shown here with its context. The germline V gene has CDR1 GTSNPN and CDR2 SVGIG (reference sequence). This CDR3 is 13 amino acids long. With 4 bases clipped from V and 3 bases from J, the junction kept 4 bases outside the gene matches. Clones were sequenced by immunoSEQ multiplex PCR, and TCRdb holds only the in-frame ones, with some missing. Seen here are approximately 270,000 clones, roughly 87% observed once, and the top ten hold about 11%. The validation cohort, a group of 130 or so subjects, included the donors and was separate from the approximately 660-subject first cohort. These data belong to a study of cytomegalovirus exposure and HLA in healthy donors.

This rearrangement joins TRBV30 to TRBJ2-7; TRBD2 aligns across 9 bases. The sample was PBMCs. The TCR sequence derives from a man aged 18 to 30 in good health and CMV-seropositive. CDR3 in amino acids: CAWMSAGGYEQYF. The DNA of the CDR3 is TGTGCCTGGATGTCAGCGGGAGGCTACGAGCAGTACTTC.